These 25 T cell receptor beta chains share one sample of origin, sequenced in a study of PD-1 blockade in mismatch repair-deficient tumors. The assay was immunoSEQ multiplex PCR, and TCRdb's table has in-frame clones only and misses some. The sample consists of roughly 32,000 clones, about 85% of them appearing once. The specimen was PBMCs, collected around 6 weeks after starting pembrolizumab. All receptors derive from an adult with mismatch repair-deficient cancer.

The rearrangement joins TRBV7-3 to TRBJ2-2; D not resolved. Germline CDR1 and CDR2: SGHTA and FQGTGA. The CDR3 spans 15 residues. Trimming removed 2 bases from V and 1 base from J, with 8 bases in between. The CDR3 DNA is TGTGCCAGCAGCTTATCCCCGGGGAACACCGGGGAGCTGTTTTTT. The encoded protein is CASSLSPGNTGELFF. Using reference TRBV7-3 and TRBJ2-2 for the parts outside the CDR3, the full variable domain is GAGVSQTPSNKVTEKGKYVELRCDPISGHTALYWYRQSLGQGPEFLIYFQGTGAADDSGLPNDRFFAVRPEGSVSTLKIQRTERGDSAVYLCASSLSPGNTGELFFGEGSRLTVL.

This clone was seen more than once but under ten times. V is TRBV11-2 and J is TRBJ2-7; 11 nucleotides agree with TRBD1. CDR3 length: 16 residues. Per germline, CDR1 SGHAT and CDR2 FQNNGV. V gave up 5 bases and J gave up 4 bases; unmatched junction bases: 10. CDR3 bases: TGTGCCAGCAGCAAGGGGACAGGGGGGAGTAATTACGAGCAGTACTTC. Its translation is CASSKGTGGSNYEQYF.

This CDR3 is CARSLISGRYNEQFF. As DNA, the CDR3 is TGTGCCAGAAGCCTCATCAGCGGGAGATATAATGAGCAGTTCTTC. The chain carries TRBV5-3 and TRBJ2-1, with TRBD2 matching 8 bases. TRBV5-3 is identified as an open reading frame with a role that is uncertain. The CDR3 covers 15 residues. V gave up 4 bases and J gave up 7 bases; unmatched junction bases: 10.

V is TRBV27 and J is TRBJ2-1; tentatively, D is TRBD2 (5 bases). The germline V gene encodes CDR1 MNHEY and CDR2 SMNVEV (reference sequence). The V end was cut by 3 bases, the J end by 1 base, with 13 bases between. The CDR3 loop spans 16 amino acids. The chain's CDR3 is CASSFSLGRSYNEQFF. The CDR3 DNA reads as TGTGCCAGCAGTTTTTCACTAGGCAGATCCTACAATGAGCAGTTCTTC.

This clone was observed once. The V call is TRBV5-1, the J call TRBJ1-5; weak D call: TRBD1 (5 bases). V was clipped by 0 bases and J by 3 bases, with 10 bases between them. This CDR3 contains 15 residues. Germline V gene sequence: CDR1 SGHRS, CDR2 YFSETQ. The CDR3 DNA sequence: TGCGCCAGCAGCTTGGAGTGGGACTACAATCAGCCCCAGCATTTT. It translates to CASSLEWDYNQPQHF.

This clone was detected once. The chain uses TRBV19 and TRBJ2-3, with 9 positions matching TRBD2. This CDR3 is 17 amino acids long. After removal of 6 bases from V and 2 bases from J, the junction contained 12 bases not matched to a gene. Germline lookup yields CDR1 LNHDA and CDR2 SQIVND (reference sequence). The CDR3 region is CASRRGTGTSTTDTQYF. DNA of the CDR3: TGTGCCAGTAGGAGGGGAACCGGGACTAGCACCACAGATACGCAGTATTTT.

This clone was seen just once. The chain uses TRBV11-2 and TRBJ2-1; TRBD2 might be the D (5 bases). Trimming took off 5 bases at V and 9 bases at J, with 8 bases between the two ends. CDR3 length equals 11 residues. Germline CDR1 reads SGHAT; CDR2 reads FQNNGV. The CDR3 region is CASSQRTEQFF. Written as DNA, the CDR3 is TGTGCCAGCAGCCAGCGGACTGAGCAGTTCTTC.

The rearrangement joins TRBV28 to TRBJ2-1; TRBD2 aligns across 9 bases. The CDR3 length is 15 residues. Germline V gene data show CDR1 as MDHEN and CDR2 as SYDVKM. After removal of 6 bases from V and 5 bases from J, the junction contained 8 bases not matched to a gene. The CDR3, as DNA: TGTGCCAGCAGCCACCATAGCGGGGGTAACAATGAGCAGTTCTTC. This codes for CASSHHSGGNNEQFF.

This chain's CDR3 is CTSSQVSGRVDNEQFF. The CDR3 nucleotides read TGCACCAGCAGCCAAGTAAGCGGGAGAGTCGACAATGAGCAGTTCTTC. This chain joins TRBV1 and TRBJ2-1; TRBD2, the table's D call, was not compared with the DNA. TRBV1 is a pseudogene segment. The length of the CDR3 is 16 residues.

This clone was seen a handful of times. Mismatch with germline at one junction end may stem from a read error. CDR3 in amino acids: CASSEDRGSLYEQYF. In nucleotides, the CDR3 is TGTGCCAGCAGCGAAGACAGGGGAAGTTTGTACGAGCAGTACTTC. V is TRBV2 and J is TRBJ2-7; the match to TRBD1 covers 8 bases. CDR3 length equals 15 residues. The germline CDR1 and CDR2 sequences are SNHLY and FYNNEI.

This clone was recorded a few times. The rearrangement links TRBV7-3 to TRBJ2-7; 7 bases align to TRBD1. Germline values: CDR1 SGHTA, CDR2 FQGTGA. After removal of 2 bases from V and 4 bases from J, the junction contained 2 bases not matched to a gene. The CDR3 contains 13 residues. This CDR3 is CASSLYRGYEQYF. The CDR3 DNA reads as TGTGCCAGCAGCTTATACAGGGGTTACGAGCAGTACTTC.

The chain couples TRBV27 to TRBJ2-3, with 9 bases matching TRBD2. The CDR3 contains 21 residues. Losses at the gene ends were 6 bases for V and 4 bases for J; bases not matched to a gene: 26. Per germline, CDR1 MNHEY and CDR2 SMNVEV (reference sequence). The CDR3 DNA reads TGTGCCAGCAGCCCCCTGCGGGGGGGTAGCGGGAGTGAGGGGGGGTCAGATACGCAGTATTTT. It yields the protein CASSPLRGGSGSEGGSDTQYF.

This chain connects TRBV5-1 to TRBJ2-3; TRBD1 is a possible D gene (6 bases). V was cut by 3 bases and J by 9 bases, with 20 bases left in between. CDR1 and CDR2 (germline): SGHRS, YFSETQ. The CDR3 extends over 15 amino acids. CDR3 sequence (DNA): TGCGCCAGCAGCTCCGGACAGAGTAGCAGGGAAACGCAGTATTTT. It yields the protein CASSSGQSSRETQYF.

This chain links TRBV4-2 with TRBJ2-7, with 9 bases that match TRBD1. Germline V lookup: CDR1 LGHNA, CDR2 YNFKEQ. This CDR3 spans 15 amino acids. With V trimmed by 1 base and J by 2 bases, 3 bases remained unmatched. The CDR3 loop is CASSQGDRGAYEQYF. As DNA, the CDR3 is TGTGCCAGCAGCCAAGGAGACAGGGGGGCCTACGAGCAGTACTTC.

This chain joins TRBV30 and TRBJ1-2; TRBD1 might be the D (5 bases). Trimming removed 4 bases from V and 3 bases from J, with 12 bases in between. Germline V gives CDR1 GTSNPN, CDR2 SVGIG (reference sequence). The CDR3 covers 13 residues. The CDR3 loop is CAWTLGPHYGYTF. DNA for the CDR3: TGTGCCTGGACTCTGGGGCCCCACTATGGCTACACCTTC.

The V and J genes are TRBV28 and TRBJ2-1; 7 positions match TRBD1. V lost 6 bases and J lost 9; bases outside the gene matches: 11. The CDR3 runs to 14 residues. Per the germline V gene, CDR1 is MDHEN and CDR2 is SYDVKM. The CDR3 region has the DNA TGTGCCAGCAGCGTCAGGGGGATCTACTTTGAGCAGTTCTTC. Its translation is CASSVRGIYFEQFF.

This clone has a single count. The V and J genes are TRBV19 and TRBJ2-2; the D gene is possibly TRBD1 (7 bases). Between the trimmed V and J ends, which lost 5 bases and 5 bases, there was a span of 21 bases. Germline-derived CDR1 and CDR2 are LNHDA and SQIVND (reference sequence). There are 17 residues in the CDR3. The chain's CDR3 is CASSSRTTPTGTGELFF. As DNA, the CDR3 is TGTGCCAGTAGTTCCCGGACTACCCCGACAGGGACCGGGGAGCTGTTTTTT.

V and J are TRBV9 and TRBJ2-2; TRBD2 matches 7 bases. Germline V gene sequence: CDR1 SGDLS, CDR2 YYNGEE. CDR3 length equals 15 residues. Unmatched junction bases numbered 5, after V lost 0 bases and J lost 6 bases. The CDR3 spells CASSVGLARAGELFF. CDR3 in DNA: TGTGCCAGCAGCGTAGGACTAGCTAGGGCCGGGGAGCTGTTTTTT.

The chain employs TRBV4-2 and TRBJ2-1, with 8 bases identical to TRBD1. Trimming took 2 bases from V and 5 from J; bases not matched to a gene: 8. CDR1 is LGHNA, CDR2 YNFKEQ, per germline. This CDR3 contains 16 residues. The CDR3 nucleotides are TGTGCCAGCAGCCAACCAGTACAGGGGGTAGACAATGAGCAGTTCTTC. Protein: CASSQPVQGVDNEQFF.

V and J are TRBV5-1 and TRBJ2-5; 7 bases are a match to TRBD1. CDR3 size: 14 residues. Looked up from germline, CDR1 is SGHRS and CDR2 is YFSETQ. Losses at the gene ends were 4 bases for V and 3 bases for J; bases not matched to a gene: 6. CDR3 coding DNA: TGCGCCAGCAGCGGGGGACAGAGAGAAGAGACCCAGTACTTC. It specifies CASSGGQREETQYF.

The chain recombines TRBV5-1 with TRBJ2-1; D possibly corresponds to TRBD2 (5 bases). The CDR3 consists of 14 residues. V lost 5 bases and J lost 8, with 17 bases in between. Germline assignment: CDR1 SGHRS and CDR2 YFSETQ. The chain's CDR3 is CASSSSLLNDEQFF. The CDR3 nucleotides read TGCGCCAGCAGTTCTAGCCTACTGAATGATGAGCAGTTCTTC.

This clone was seen just once. The chain employs TRBV28 and TRBJ2-2; unclear D gene. Between the trimmed V and J ends, which lost 6 bases and 2 bases, there was a span of 7 bases. The CDR3 is 13 amino acids. Germline lookup yields CDR1 MDHEN and CDR2 SYDVKM. CDR3 in amino acids: CASRRHNTGELFF. The CDR3 region has the DNA TGTGCCAGCAGACGACACAACACCGGGGAGCTGTTTTTT.

V usage is TRBV18 and J usage is TRBJ2-6; tentatively, D is TRBD2 (7 bases). This CDR3 region has 17 residues. Germline CDR1 KGHSH, CDR2 LQKENI. V was cut by 1 base and J by 2 bases, with 12 bases left in between. CDR3 protein: CASSPRTGGTGANVLTF. In nucleotides, the CDR3 is TGTGCCAGCTCACCACGCACGGGGGGCACTGGGGCCAACGTCCTGACTTTC.

This clone was seen a few times. The rearrangement joins TRBV27 to TRBJ1-1; 9 bases fit TRBD1. This CDR3 has 13 amino acids. Germline V gene data show CDR1 as MNHEY and CDR2 as SMNVEV (reference sequence). V was clipped by 6 bases and J by 3 bases; unmatched bases: 2. This CDR3 is CASSWTGDTEAFF. The CDR3, as DNA: TGTGCCAGCAGCTGGACAGGGGACACTGAAGCTTTCTTT.

Only one count was recorded for this clone. The rearrangement links TRBV19 to TRBJ1-1, with D maybe TRBD1 (5 bases). CDR1 and CDR2 from the germline V gene are LNHDA and SQIVND (reference sequence). Trimming took 7 bases from V and 1 from J, leaving 13 bases between them. CDR3 length: 14 residues. CDR3 nucleotides: TGTGCCAGTACCCTAGACAGAGAGAACACTGAAGCTTTCTTT. Translated: CASTLDRENTEAFF.